What follows is one T cell receptor beta chain and its context. This sample was taken from a study of blood T cell repertoires in COVID-19. Study-level information: Sites in the United States, Italy and Spain provided acute and convalescent COVID-19 samples.

Generated by immunoSEQ multiplex PCR, the TCRdb table keeps only in-frame clones and is missing some. The sample holds about 210,000 clones, around nine tenths seen once. The sequencing sample was made of peripheral blood. The receptor was isolated from a man in his 60s who had recovered from COVID-19.

The CDR3 region is CASSYARVGEKLFF. CDR3 nucleotide sequence: TGTGCCAGCAGTTACGCCAGGGTCGGTGAAAAACTGTTTTTT. The chain uses TRBV6-2 or TRBV6-3 and TRBJ1-4; D may be TRBD1 (5 bases). V was trimmed by 2 bases and J by 7 bases, leaving 11 bases between them. Germline loops: CDR1 MNHEY, CDR2 SVGEGT. The CDR3 runs 14 residues.